This T cell receptor (beta chain) was sequenced for a study of cytomegalovirus exposure and HLA in healthy donors (dated by TCRdb to 2017 to 2019). Notes on the research overall: According to an earlier analysis of around 600 of the donors, about 170 million T cells yielded 90 million to 140 million unique TCR beta sequences and roughly 280 Gb of sequence data. An early release that covered about 600 HLA-typed donors contained 250 to 350 gigabases of sequencing data and about 84 million unique TCR sequences. Of the approximately 400 genotyped donors, 65% to 90% were placed in the genetic ancestry cluster associated with self-reported Caucasian donors. The aim of the study was to test whether cataloging public T cell receptors could identify signatures of past pathogen exposure. The T cell repertoires of 550 to 850 subjects were profiled by immunosequencing and related to cytomegalovirus serostatus. In addition to the first cohort of 666 subjects, a separate validation cohort of about 120 different subjects was used. To predict cytomegalovirus infection status, the study combined high-throughput TCR immunosequencing, statistical association of individual TCRs with disease status, and machine learning. A later analysis re-analyzed previously published TCR beta repertoires from roughly 630 donors and added high-resolution HLA genotyping to study TCR occurrence patterns. The later analysis used no new phenotypic data to find candidate immune exposures, relying instead on TCR beta sequences and their occurrence across donors. To decide whether each TCR beta V gene segment behaved as functional or pseudogenic, an earlier analysis of some 600 of the donors relied on high-throughput TCR beta sequencing. Donor age, sex, ethnicity and CMV serostatus were compiled alongside the repertoire data. In a later genetic analysis, genome-wide SNP genotypes for 398 of the 666 donors were used, and that subset was treated as a discovery cohort. All discovery cohort repertoires had been generated using a single sequencing platform. Both class I and class II loci were covered by HLA typing, at four-digit resolution. Typing coverage differed by locus: A, B, C, DRB1 and DQB1 were typed in about 629-640 donors, DQA1 in 522, DPA1 in 600 to 610, and DPB1 in around 490. Five DR-DQ haplotypes were treated as single units for association and clustering because of strong linkage in the cohort. Across about 380 genotyped donors of the cohort, an average of approximately 240,000 unique TCR beta nucleotide sequences per donor were sequenced, and about a sixth of those sequences were non-productive. General findings and caveats noted by the study authors: Several of the top co-occurrence clusters appeared to be linked to parvovirus B19, influenza, CMV and Epstein-Barr virus, according to a later analysis. The authors suggested that the approach could potentially be extended to other disease states and immunological phenotypes. Because counts were too low, seventeen rarely observed V segments, including chromosome 9 orphons, were excluded from the earlier analysis of roughly 580 of the donors. V-gene and J-gene trimming of TCR beta chains was associated with a missense DCLRE1C variant in a later genetic analysis, and the association was replicated in an independent cohort. Some IMGT-functional V segments, including TRBV6-2 and TRBV6-3, could not be told apart with the 87-base-pair reads, so those segments were excluded. In this cohort, only TCR beta chains were sequenced, and detectable features were limited by the absence of alpha or paired-chain data. Because some donors lacked HLA typing at each locus, the association tests relied only on the typed subset. The sequencing pipeline was judged likely to have produced a cluster of highly shared sequence variants as a technical artifact. The classifier was reported to diagnose cytomegalovirus status with high specificity and sensitivity in both the original and validation cohorts. According to a later analysis, TCR association rates differed among HLA loci, with DRB1 alleles showing the most associated TCRs and HLA-C alleles showing the fewest. Three of the identified cytomegalovirus-associated TCR beta chains were confirmed in vitro to be specific for cytomegalovirus antigens. Correlated functional status among segregating V segments might reflect linkage disequilibrium, but an unknown experimental factor could not be ruled out. For the cohort, immune exposure information was limited to CMV serostatus. Specific HLA alleles were associated with 15,000 to 20,000 TCR beta sequences at a false discovery rate of 0.05 in a later analysis. A later analysis found that HLA-associated TCR beta chains were more clonally expanded and had lower generation probabilities than equally common non-associated chains. Most TCR sequences were seen in very few donors, while some public TCRs were found in many individuals. In a later analysis, most CMV-associated TCR beta chains were found to appear HLA-restricted, with HLA associations seemingly driven largely by CMV exposure. Roughly uniform sequencing depth across donors was assumed in presence/absence analyses, although this assumption may not hold. When HLA alleles, especially DR and DQ, strongly co-occurred, attributing TCR associations to individual alleles was difficult. The study gave a list of 150 to 200 TCR beta chains associated with cytomegalovirus. In an earlier analysis of over 550 of the donors, most TCR beta V segments were observed in productive rearrangements about 90% or about 30% of the time, broadly matching IMGT annotations. A further reported finding was that TCR beta sequences accurately predicted the HLA-A and HLA-B alleles for most subjects in the first cohort. According to a later genetic analysis, donors in an Asian-associated ancestry cluster had fewer N-insertions in productive TCRs than the approximately 670-donor mean.

A remark on this clone: The clone's antigen remains unknown. There are no base qualities to consult, and no much larger clone falls within one base.

V loses 2 bases at its end and J loses 8 bases; junction bases beyond the gene matches: 8. The CDR3 covers 16 residues, taking in both the cysteine and the phenylalanine. The read is trimmed to its CDR3 DNA, 48 bases read in frame from base 1. Via the germline V gene, CDR1 is SGHRS and CDR2 YFSETQ. The cohort was made up of hundreds of healthy bone marrow donors. Cohort members were all nominally healthy when sampled, although unrecorded immune exposures were likely present. The donor tested CMV seropositive and was one of the 289 seropositive cohort members. A peripheral blood sample was collected from each donor, and TCR beta sequencing was performed on peripheral blood mononuclear cells. Genomic DNA was extracted from the blood cell samples with the Qiagen DNeasy Blood Extraction Kit. The library relied on the immunoSEQ multiplex PCR assay. A mixture of 60 forward primers for TCR Vbeta segments and 13 reverse primers for TCR Jbeta segments was used in the multiplex PCR. The CDR3 region of rearranged TCR beta genes was amplified from genomic DNA with a multiplex PCR assay. The amplified TCR beta libraries were sequenced on the Illumina HiSeq System as 87-base-pair reads. The paper's data handling went like this. A later analysis tallied around 82 million unique TCR beta chains across the 650 to 750 repertoires, and approximately 9.9 million of those chains were shared by two or more donors. Raw reads were error-corrected and collapsed into unique sequences by a nearest-neighbor algorithm in which closely related sequences were merged to remove PCR and sequencing errors. To assign V, D and J gene segments, CDR3 sequences were aligned to IMGT reference sequences. For a sequence to be retained, a match of at least six nucleotides to both a V gene segment and a J gene segment was required. Rearrangements were called productive when the CDR3 lacked stop codons and stayed in frame with V and J; all others were non-productive. Following IMGT convention, CDR3 was defined as the stretch from the second conserved V-encoded cysteine up to the conserved J-encoded phenylalanine. The earlier analysis of 500 to 650 of the donors excluded any sequence lacking an unambiguous match to a single V gene segment. An earlier analysis of approximately 590 of the donors called V segments functional above 56.7% productive rearrangements and segregating when the between-donor standard deviation exceeded 5%. A statistical classification framework was developed to diagnose cytomegalovirus status using the catalog of TCR beta chain sequences. V and J gene assignment, in a later analysis, came from comparing TCR nucleotide sequences with IMGT/GENE-DB human TR gene sequences. Using the TCRdist pipeline, a later analysis assigned CDR3 sequences along with most-parsimonious VDJ recombination scenarios. In a later analysis, every TCR beta chain was defined by the combination of its CDR3 amino acid sequence and its V-gene family, and reads without a unique V-gene family were dropped. In a later analysis, fewer than 650 highly shared, low-generation-probability nucleotide sequences were removed to address suspected cross-contamination and a sequencing artifact. A later analysis calculated a clonal expansion index for each public chain from normalized within-repertoire ranks of inferred template counts. In a later analysis, generation probabilities were computed with a VDJ recombination model fitted to out-of-frame rearrangements, and the resulting probabilities were checked against IGoR. A later analysis scored TCR-TCR, TCR-HLA and TCR-CMV co-occurrence with hypergeometric tests, applying a repertoire-size bias correction to TCR pairs. To estimate false discovery rates, a later analysis permuted the HLA or CMV assignments 20 times. In a later analysis, co-occurring TCRs were grouped using DBSCAN, with TCRdist sequence similarity added in when clustering inside HLA-allele-positive subsets. Repertoires with fewer than 30,000 or more than 120,000 public chains were left out of co-occurrence clustering, as were five repertoires with anomalous nucleotide sharing. Sourced from immuneACCESS, this table was stored by TCRdb with only in-frame sequences that have V and J called. A share of the clones is absent; for the studies checked, an unresolved V gene accounts for under half, and the remainder has no known explanation. The DNA was the basis for D and trimming; V, J and clone size are from that table. Within this sample are roughly 180,000 clones, with about four fifths of them counted one time only. The ten largest clones add up to about 7% of the sample.

The sequence derives from a man aged 25-40 years in good health and CMV-seropositive. Sequenced input: PBMCs. The chain employs TRBV5-1 and TRBJ1-4; the junction holds 11 bases that match TRBD1. The CDR3 reads as follows: CASSFIGQGAIEKLFF. The nucleotide sequence reads as follows: TGCGCCAGCAGCTTTATTGGACAGGGGGCAATCGAAAAACTGTTTTTT. Full variable domain (CDR3 extended with the reference TRBV5-1 and TRBJ1-4 proteins): KAGVTQTPRYLIKTRGQQVTLSCSPISGHRSVSWYQQTPGQGLQFLFEYFSETQRNKGNFPGRFSGRQFSNSRSEMNVSTLELGDSALYLCASSFIGQGAIEKLFFGSGTQLSVL.